The 26 T cell receptor beta chains presented below share a single source sample, sequenced in a study of molecular identifiers for immune sequencing clone quantification. Each CDR3 protein gets one entry after TCRdb re-called the PCR reads with MiXCR. The sample holds around 300,000 distinct CDR3 sequences, roughly a quarter seen once. What was sequenced was naive CD8+ T cells from blood, with Jurkat cell RNA spiked in. Subset reported: FACS-sorted CD8+CD4-CCR7+CD45RA+ naive T cells. These receptor sequences come from a human donor in good health. Some libraries in this study had Jurkat cell RNA spiked in.

Points on this clonotype: A read error may explain this, as a much larger clone is one base away. The chain joins TRBV5-1 to TRBJ2-3; D may be TRBD2 (6 bases). The V end lost 4 bases, the J end lost 6 bases, and 27 bases lay between the germline ends. Germline V gives CDR1 SGHRS, CDR2 YFSETQ. CDR3 length equals 18 residues. The CDR3 region has the DNA TGCGCCAGCAGCCCAGAACTTGGCGGGGCATCCTTATGGGATACGCAGTATTTT. Its protein product is CASSPELGGASLWDTQYF.

The chain couples TRBV7-9 to TRBJ2-5; possibly TRBD2 for D (6 bases). V lost 1 base and J lost 1, with 10 bases in between. This CDR3 spans 15 amino acids. Germline V lookup: CDR1 SEHNR, CDR2 FQNEAQ (reference sequence). CDR3 region: CASSLGVGSQETQYF. In nucleotides, the CDR3 is TGTGCCAGCAGCTTAGGTGTCGGGAGCCAAGAGACCCAGTACTTC.

To note about this clonotype: This may be a read error: a much more frequent sequence differs by one nucleotide. V gene TRBV10-2 combines with J gene TRBJ2-5; TRBD2 might be the D (6 bases). The CDR3 runs 14 residues. CDR1 is WSHSY and CDR2 is SAAADI in the germline V gene. The CDR3 loop reads CASSEGGAQETQCF. The CDR3 DNA follows: TGCGCCAGCAGTGAAGGAGGGGCCCAAGAGACCCAGTGCTTC.

The table lists this clonotype with many counts. No DNA is shown, since the ends of the CDR3 on it are uncertain; the CDR3 is the one TCRdb lists. The rearrangement links TRBV28 to TRBJ2-7; the table's D call of TRBD2 was not tested on the DNA. The CDR3 spans 15 residues, counting both ends. The germline V gene encodes CDR1 MDHEN and CDR2 SYDVKM. CDR3 sequence: CASSLERDSSYEQYF.

This rearrangement joins TRBV30 to TRBJ2-7; TRBD1 matches at 9 bases. The CDR3 sequence is 13 residues long. V dropped 5 bases and J dropped 9; count of bases not matched to a gene: 11. Germline-derived CDR1 and CDR2 are GTSNPN and SVGIG (reference sequence). CDR3 sequence (DNA): TGTGCCTGGGAAGACAGGGGGGTACGAGTGCAGTACTTC. The encoded protein is CAWEDRGVRVQYF. The entire variable domain, with the rest obtained from reference TRBV30 and TRBJ2-7, is as follows: SQTIHQWPATLVQPVGSPLSLECTVEGTSNPNLYWYRQAAGRGLQLLFYSVGIGQISSEVPQNLSASRPQDRQFILSSKKLLLSDSGFYLCAWEDRGVRVQYFGPGTRLTVT.

This clonotype was counted between two and nine times. The V gene is TRBV20-1, the J gene TRBJ2-7, with 9 bases lining up with TRBD1. The V segment lost 3 bases and the J segment 4 bases; nucleotides outside the gene matches: 4. This CDR3 contains 13 residues. CDR1 is DFQATT, CDR2 SNEGSKA, per germline (reference sequence). This CDR3 reads CSASGDRVYEQYF. The CDR3 coding sequence is TGCAGTGCTAGTGGGGACAGGGTATACGAGCAGTACTTC.

For this clonotype: A clone one base away is much larger, so this may be a read error. The conserved phenylalanine or tryptophan normally closing the CDR3 is absent here, so this likely arose from a read error. The genes are TRBV4-3 and TRBJ1-1; no clear D gene. Between the trimmed V and J ends, which lost 3 bases and 1 base, there was a span of 9 bases. The CDR3 extends over 14 amino acids. Germline CDR1 LGHNA, CDR2 YSLEER. The CDR3 is CASSQKGSNTEAFL. CDR3 coding DNA: TGCGCCAGCAGCCAGAAAGGGTCGAACACTGAAGCTTTCCTT.

On this clonotype itself: The final CDR3 position lacks the conserved phenylalanine or tryptophan, pointing to a likely read error. Because the CDR3's place on the DNA is in doubt, the DNA is left out and the CDR3 is given as listed by TCRdb. The rearrangement joins TRBV7-9 to TRBJ1-2; the DNA was not compared with TRBD1, the D call given in the table. The germline CDR1 and CDR2 sequences are SEHNR and FQNEAQ (reference sequence). The CDR3 has 11 amino acids, counting both end residues. CDR3 residues: CASSTTGSSTL.

On this clonotype: A much bigger clone sits one base away, suggesting this may be a read error. The rearrangement links TRBV7-8 to TRBJ2-7; possible D gene TRBD1, 5 bases. CDR3 length: 14 amino acids. Per the germline V gene, CDR1 is SGHVS and CDR2 is FQNEAQ. V lost 1 base, J lost 3 bases, and 10 bases lay in between. The CDR3: CASSLGCRVYEQYF. The DNA for the CDR3 is TGTGCCAGCAGCTTAGGGTGCAGGGTCTACGAGCAGTACTTC.

The chain has TRBV2 and TRBJ2-2; 7 nucleotides line up with TRBD2. The V and J ends lost 1 base and 5 bases, in that order; junction bases with no gene match: 7. Germline V gene lookup returns CDR1 SNHLY and CDR2 FYNNEI. The CDR3 contains 16 residues. The CDR3 nucleotides are TGTGCCAGCAGTGAAGGAGGGAGGGCCTTGACCGGGGAGCTGTTTTTT. The encoded protein is CASSEGGRALTGELFF.

This clonotype occurred many times. The rearrangement uses TRBV19 and TRBJ2-3, with a possible D match to TRBD2 (6 bases). The V and J ends lost 1 base and 4 bases respectively, with 9 bases between them. The CDR3 length is 14 residues. Germline loops: CDR1 LNHDA, CDR2 SQIVND (reference sequence). CDR3 nucleotides: TGTGCCAGTAGTATAGTTCCGGGGGCAGATACGCAGTATTTT. Translating gives CASSIVPGADTQYF.

This clonotype was observed many times. This chain connects TRBV20-1 to TRBJ2-7, with D maybe TRBD1 (6 bases). The CDR3 runs 14 residues. The germline V gene has CDR1 DFQATT and CDR2 SNEGSKA (reference sequence). V lost 5 bases to trimming and J lost 3 bases, with 17 bases between them. This chain's CDR3 is CSAPDRDTYYEQYF. CDR3 nucleotides: TGCAGTGCTCCCGACCGGGACACCTACTACGAGCAGTACTTC.

This clonotype was observed many times. The chain has TRBV28 and TRBJ2-2; D is ambiguous. Germline V gene lookup returns CDR1 MDHEN and CDR2 SYDVKM. Trimming stripped 6 bases from V and 4 bases from J, with 15 bases between. The CDR3 covers 15 residues. CDR3 amino acids: CASSSTAVPTGELFF. In DNA, the CDR3 is TGTGCCAGCAGCTCCACTGCAGTACCCACCGGGGAGCTGTTTTTT.

Concerning this clonotype: Given the absence of the conserved phenylalanine or tryptophan at the CDR3 end, a read error is likely. Because the CDR3's place on the DNA is in doubt, the DNA is left out and the CDR3 is given as listed by TCRdb. The chain employs TRBV19 and TRBJ2-7; TRBD1, the D gene given by the table, was not confirmed from the DNA. The CDR3 spans 12 residues, counting both ends. Germline assignment: CDR1 LNHDA and CDR2 SQIVND (reference sequence). Here the CDR3 reads CATLDRARGRYL.

The chain is built from TRBV20-1 and TRBJ2-1; D might be TRBD1 (6 bases). The CDR3 consists of 14 residues. Germline values: CDR1 DFQATT, CDR2 SNEGSKA (reference sequence). V was shortened by 3 bases and J by 7 bases, with 16 bases between the two germline ends. The DNA for the CDR3 is TGCAGTGCTAGTTTTGGGGACACGGAGAATGAGCAGTTCTTC. Protein: CSASFGDTENEQFF.

This clonotype occurred many times. The chain links TRBV5-1 to TRBJ2-1; D is tentatively TRBD1 or TRBD2 (5 bases each). This CDR3 spans 15 amino acids. The V end lost 4 bases, the J end lost 0 bases, and 11 bases lay between the germline ends. Germline values: CDR1 SGHRS, CDR2 YFSETQ. The CDR3 DNA reads as TGCGCCAGCAGCCAGGGACGGAACTCCTACAATGAGCAGTTCTTC. Amino acids: CASSQGRNSYNEQFF. Full variable domain (outside the CDR3, taken from reference TRBV5-1 and TRBJ2-1): KAGVTQTPRYLIKTRGQQVTLSCSPISGHRSVSWYQQTPGQGLQFLFEYFSETQRNKGNFPGRFSGRQFSNSRSEMNVSTLELGDSALYLCASSQGRNSYNEQFFGPGTRLTVL.

This clonotype appeared many times. The rearrangement uses TRBV7-6 and TRBJ2-3; 8 bases agree with TRBD1. J gave up 2 bases and V 4 bases, and 11 bases lay outside the gene matches. The germline V gene encodes CDR1 SGHVS and CDR2 FNYEAQ. The CDR3 consists of 17 residues. CDR3 DNA: TGTGCCAGCAGCTCCCAGACAGGGGTTATCTTCACAGATACGCAGTATTTT. Translation gives CASSSQTGVIFTDTQYF.

This clonotype was detected only a few times. V gene TRBV13 combines with J gene TRBJ2-1; D unclear. The CDR3 totals 18 residues. With 3 bases removed from V and 0 bases from J, the gap between germline ends came to 18 bases. Germline CDR1 is PRHDT and CDR2 is FYEKMQ (reference sequence). As DNA, the CDR3 is TGTGCCAGCAGCTTTACCGCCCGCGTTCCGAGCTCCTACAATGAGCAGTTCTTC. It yields the protein CASSFTARVPSSYNEQFF.

This clonotype was picked up a small number of times. The J gene is TRBJ2-7, the V gene TRBV4-3; TRBD2 matches 8 bases. The J segment lost 4 bases and the V segment lost 4 bases, leaving 9 bases of the junction unmatched. The CDR3 contains 15 residues. Germline V CDR1 and CDR2: LGHNA, YSLEER. CDR3 coding DNA: TGCGCCAGCAGCCCCGGCCACAGCGGGGGTTACGAGCAGTACTTC. Protein sequence: CASSPGHSGGYEQYF.

This clonotype was recorded a few times. The rearrangement joins TRBV3-1 to TRBJ1-5; D is uncertain. The V gene lost 1 base and the J gene lost 9 bases, with 19 bases spanning the gap. This CDR3 has 16 amino acids. Per germline, CDR1 LGHDT and CDR2 YNNKEL (reference sequence). CDR3: CASSQGYSGTGWPQHF. The CDR3 DNA reads as TGTGCCAGCAGCCAAGGCTACAGTGGAACGGGTTGGCCCCAGCATTTT.

This clonotype appeared many times. The genes are TRBV28 and TRBJ2-4; 11 bases fit TRBD2. Per germline, CDR1 MDHEN and CDR2 SYDVKM. After removal of 5 bases from V and 8 bases from J, the junction contained 8 bases not matched to a gene. This CDR3 is 15 amino acids long. CDR3 loop: CASSPRTSGPDIQYF. Here the CDR3 DNA reads TGTGCCAGCAGTCCTCGGACTAGCGGGCCTGACATTCAGTACTTC.

This chain connects TRBV4-3 to TRBJ1-6, with D hard to call. The germline V and J ends were trimmed by 2 bases and 0 bases, with 11 bases remaining between them. The CDR3 has 17 amino acids. Germline V lookup: CDR1 LGHNA, CDR2 YSLEER. The CDR3 spells CASSQTGRSSYNSPLHF. The DNA of the CDR3 is TGCGCCAGCAGCCAAACCGGCAGGAGCTCCTATAATTCACCCCTCCACTTT.

This clonotype was seen only a few times. This chain uses TRBV7-9 with TRBJ2-3, with 8 positions matching TRBD2. Germline lookup yields CDR1 SEHNR and CDR2 FQNEAQ (reference sequence). The CDR3 spans 13 residues. V shed 5 bases, J shed 6 bases, and the junction held 4 bases outside the gene matches. CDR3 amino acids: CASSPEREDTQYF. Here the CDR3 DNA reads TGTGCCAGCAGCCCCGAGCGGGAGGATACGCAGTATTTT.

Turning to this clonotype: No conserved phenylalanine or tryptophan ends this CDR3, so it is likely a read error. The gene calls are TRBV4-3 and TRBJ2-7; D ambiguous. This CDR3 comprises 14 residues. V dropped 0 bases and J dropped 3 bases, with 9 bases sitting between them. Germline V gives CDR1 LGHNA, CDR2 YSLEER. The CDR3 DNA is TGCGCCAGCAGCCAAGACGTAGGGAACTACGAGCAGTACCTC. It is translated as CASSQDVGNYEQYL.

This clonotype was counted many times. V and J are TRBV27 and TRBJ2-6; D gene unclear. The CDR3 has 17 residues. Germline CDR1 and CDR2: MNHEY and SMNVEV (reference sequence). Trimming took 2 bases from V and 0 from J, leaving 11 bases between them. CDR3 residues: CASSLRLDYSGANVLTF. The CDR3 nucleotides read TGTGCCAGCAGTTTACGGCTGGATTACTCTGGGGCCAACGTCCTGACTTTC.

V usage is TRBV24-1 and J usage is TRBJ1-2, with a tentative D call TRBD1 (6 bases). The CDR3 has 18 amino acids. V dropped 2 bases and J dropped 0 bases, with 18 bases sitting between them. The germline CDR1 and CDR2 sequences are KGHDR and SFDVKD. CDR3: CATSDSSQTTGANYGYTF. As DNA, the CDR3 is TGTGCCACCAGTGATTCGAGTCAGACGACAGGAGCTAACTATGGCTACACCTTC.